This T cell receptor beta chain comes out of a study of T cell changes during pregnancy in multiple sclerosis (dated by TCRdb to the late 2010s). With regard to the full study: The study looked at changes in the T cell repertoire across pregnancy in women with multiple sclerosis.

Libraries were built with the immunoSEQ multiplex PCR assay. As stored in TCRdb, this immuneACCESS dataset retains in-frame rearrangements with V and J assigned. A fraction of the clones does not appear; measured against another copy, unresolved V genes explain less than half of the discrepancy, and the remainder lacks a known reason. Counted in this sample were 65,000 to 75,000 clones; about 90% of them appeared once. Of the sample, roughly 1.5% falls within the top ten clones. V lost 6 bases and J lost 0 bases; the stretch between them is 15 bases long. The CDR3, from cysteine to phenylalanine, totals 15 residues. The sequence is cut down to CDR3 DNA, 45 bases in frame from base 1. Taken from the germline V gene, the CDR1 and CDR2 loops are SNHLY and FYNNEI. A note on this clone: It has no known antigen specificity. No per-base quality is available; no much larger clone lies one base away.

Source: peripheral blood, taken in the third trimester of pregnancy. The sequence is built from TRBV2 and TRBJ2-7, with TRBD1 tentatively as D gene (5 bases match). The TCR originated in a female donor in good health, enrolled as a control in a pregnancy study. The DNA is TGTGCCAGCAGCCGCCGACAGTTTAGCTCCTACGAGCAGTACTTC. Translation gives CASSRRQFSSYEQYF.